Presented here are 17 T cell receptor beta chains from one specimen sequenced in a study of T cell clones after liver transplantation. Assay used: immunoSEQ multiplex PCR; TCRdb lists only in-frame clones, some missing. The sample lists tens of thousands of clones, roughly 80% occurring once. The sample was CD4+ T cells from blood, taken about 46 months after liver transplant. The receptor source for this set is a human patient who received a liver transplant. Some T cells may be transferred from the graft donor.

The gene calls are TRBV7-9 and TRBJ2-5; TRBD2 matches 11 bases. V dropped 4 bases and J dropped 4; count of bases not matched to a gene: 11. The germline CDR1 and CDR2 sequences are SEHNR and FQNEAQ (reference sequence). The CDR3 spans 17 residues. The CDR3 here is CASSYTSGSGPLETQYF. CDR3 bases: TGTGCCAGCAGCTATACTAGCGGGAGCGGTCCCTTAGAGACCCAGTACTTC.

This chain connects TRBV9 to TRBJ2-5, with TRBD2 matching 10 bases. The ends lost 0 bases at V and 4 bases at J; junction bases unmatched: 9. CDR1 is SGDLS, CDR2 YYNGEE, per germline. CDR3 length: 17 amino acids. The CDR3 DNA follows: TGTGCCAGCAGCGTAGGCGCTAGCGGGAGTTTAGGAGAGACCCAGTACTTC. This translates into CASSVGASGSLGETQYF.

This rearrangement joins TRBV5-4 to TRBJ1-1; D may be TRBD1 (5 bases). Germline CDR1 SGHNT, CDR2 YYREEE (reference sequence). V lost 4 bases and J lost 3, with 13 bases in between. This CDR3 spans 14 amino acids. In nucleotides, the CDR3 is TGTGCCAGCAGCCTCAGGGTCGGGGACACTGAAGCTTTCTTT. Translation: CASSLRVGDTEAFF.

V usage is TRBV28 and J usage is TRBJ1-2; the D gene is possibly TRBD1 (5 bases). The germline CDR1 and CDR2 sequences are MDHEN and SYDVKM. The CDR3 runs to 13 residues. V shed 5 bases and J shed 9 bases, with 16 bases lying between them. CDR3 sequence: CASSGGTKLRYTF. The CDR3 DNA follows: TGTGCCAGCAGTGGGGGGACGAAATTGCGCTACACCTTC.

The CDR3 DNA follows: TGCGCCAGCAGCTTTACGGGACAGGGGCCGTTTTTGTATGGCTACACCTTC. The encoded protein is CASSFTGQGPFLYGYTF. The genes are TRBV5-1 and TRBJ1-2; 10 bases align to TRBD1. Germline CDR1 and CDR2: SGHRS and YFSETQ. The CDR3 contains 17 residues. Losses at the gene ends were 2 bases for V and 5 bases for J; bases not matched to a gene: 12.

This clone was picked up one time. The rearrangement joins TRBV7-2 to TRBJ1-1; the D is unclear. Germline loops: CDR1 SGHTA, CDR2 FQGNSA. This CDR3 has 17 amino acids. V lost 0 bases, J lost 1 base, and 15 bases lay in between. The CDR3 DNA is TGTGCCAGCAGCTTAGCGGGTTGGGTGGTGGGGAACACTGAAGCTTTCTTT. Translated, it gives CASSLAGWVVGNTEAFF.

The chain carries TRBV7-9 and TRBJ1-5; no definite D call. This CDR3 is 14 amino acids long. V was clipped by 0 bases and J by 3 bases, with 6 bases between them. Germline lookup yields CDR1 SEHNR and CDR2 FQNEAQ (reference sequence). In DNA, the CDR3 is TGTGCCAGCAGCTTAGCAGGGTTCAATCAGCCCCAGCATTTT. Encoded protein: CASSLAGFNQPQHF.

V and J are TRBV7-2 and TRBJ2-1, with D possibly being TRBD1 (5 bases). Trimming removed 5 bases at V and 4 bases at J, with 15 bases between. From germline, CDR1 is SGHTA and CDR2 FQGNSA. The CDR3 is 15 amino acids. Written as DNA, the CDR3 is TGTGCCAGCAGCCTGTGGCAGGGTACATACAATGAGCAGTTCTTC. Translating it yields CASSLWQGTYNEQFF. Looking up the rest from reference TRBV7-2 and TRBJ2-1 gives the full variable domain: GAGVSQSPSNKVTEKGKDVELRCDPISGHTALYWYRQSLGQGLEFLIYFQGNSAPDKSGLPSDRFSAERTGGSVSTLTIQRTQQEDSAVYLCASSLWQGTYNEQFFGPGTRLTVL.

J is TRBJ2-7 and V is TRBV9; a weak D match, TRBD1 (7 bases). The CDR3 totals 15 residues. Germline CDR1 and CDR2: SGDLS and YYNGEE. Trimming removed 0 bases at V and 3 bases at J, with 13 bases between. For the CDR3, the DNA is TGTGCCAGCAGCGTAGCGGGGGACAGACACTACGAGCAGTACTTC. Its translation is CASSVAGDRHYEQYF.

V usage is TRBV13 and J usage is TRBJ2-1; 9 bases fit TRBD2. J gave up 5 bases and V 1 base, and 6 bases lay outside the gene matches. CDR1 and CDR2 from the germline V gene are PRHDT and FYEKMQ (reference sequence). The CDR3 spans 16 residues. The CDR3 sequence is CASSLVAGVSHNEQFF. The CDR3 nucleotides read TGTGCCAGCAGCTTAGTAGCGGGAGTTAGCCACAATGAGCAGTTCTTC.

The chain employs TRBV5-1 and TRBJ2-1; 13 nucleotides match TRBD2. The germline gives CDR1 SGHRS, CDR2 YFSETQ. J gave up 7 bases and V 4 bases, and 11 bases lay outside the gene matches. The CDR3 is made up of 17 amino acids. CDR3 region: CASSVTTSGRARNEQFF. In nucleotides, the CDR3 is TGCGCCAGCAGCGTCACCACTAGCGGGAGGGCCCGTAATGAGCAGTTCTTC.

The chain links TRBV19 to TRBJ1-5; D ambiguous. CDR1 is LNHDA, CDR2 SQIVND, per germline (reference sequence). The CDR3 length is 13 residues. Trimming removed 3 bases from V and 5 bases from J, with 8 bases in between. The CDR3 loop reads CASSIQLDQPQHF. The CDR3 coding sequence is TGTGCCAGTAGTATTCAGTTAGATCAGCCCCAGCATTTT.

This clone has only one observation. The chain couples TRBV5-8 to TRBJ1-2, with no clear D. Trimming shortened V by 1 base and J by 5 bases, and 9 bases separated the two germline ends. This CDR3 has 13 amino acids. The germline V gene encodes CDR1 SGHTS and CDR2 YDEGEE. The CDR3 nucleotides are TGTGCCAGCAGCTTGTGGTCCCAGTATGGCTACACCTTC. Protein product: CASSLWSQYGYTF.

The rearrangement joins TRBV29-1 to TRBJ1-2; 7 bases line up with TRBD1. The J segment lost 5 bases and the V segment lost 3 bases, leaving 12 bases of the junction unmatched. The CDR3 is 15 amino acids. Germline V lookup: CDR1 SQVTM, CDR2 ANQGSEA. The CDR3 is CSVEGPGTDLYGYTF. Written as DNA, the CDR3 is TGCAGCGTTGAGGGCCCCGGGACAGACTTATATGGCTACACCTTC.

V usage is TRBV5-1 and J usage is TRBJ2-7; 10 nucleotides line up with TRBD1. V trimming: 4 bases; J trimming: 0 bases; junction bases outside the gene matches: 7. The CDR3 runs 16 residues. Germline V gives CDR1 SGHRS, CDR2 YFSETQ. The DNA of the CDR3 is TGCGCCAGCAGCCCAGGGGGGGACAGGGGCTCCTACGAGCAGTACTTC. Protein product: CASSPGGDRGSYEQYF.

The DNA of the CDR3 is TGTGCCAGCAGCTTGTTGGCGGGAACGAGTACAGATACGCAGTATTTT. Its translation: CASSLLAGTSTDTQYF. The rearrangement links TRBV5-4 to TRBJ2-3; perhaps TRBD2 as D (6 bases). This CDR3 has 16 residues. V lost 1 base and J lost 3, with 15 bases in between. Germline V lookup: CDR1 SGHNT, CDR2 YYREEE (reference sequence).

The rearrangement joins TRBV2 to TRBJ1-3; perhaps TRBD1 as D (5 bases). V was clipped by 3 bases and J by 0 bases, with 21 bases between them. Germline lookup yields CDR1 SNHLY and CDR2 FYNNEI. The CDR3 sequence is 19 residues long. Here the CDR3 reads CASSDGGLLRYSSGNTIYF. CDR3 nucleotide sequence: TGTGCCAGCAGTGATGGGGGATTGTTGCGGTACAGCTCTGGAAACACCATATATTTT. The entire variable domain, with the rest obtained from reference TRBV2 and TRBJ1-3, is as follows: EPEVTQTPSHQVTQMGQEVILRCVPISNHLYFYWYRQILGQKVEFLVSFYNNEISEKSEIFDDQFSVERPDGSNFTLKIRSTKLEDSAMYFCASSDGGLLRYSSGNTIYFGEGSWLTVV.